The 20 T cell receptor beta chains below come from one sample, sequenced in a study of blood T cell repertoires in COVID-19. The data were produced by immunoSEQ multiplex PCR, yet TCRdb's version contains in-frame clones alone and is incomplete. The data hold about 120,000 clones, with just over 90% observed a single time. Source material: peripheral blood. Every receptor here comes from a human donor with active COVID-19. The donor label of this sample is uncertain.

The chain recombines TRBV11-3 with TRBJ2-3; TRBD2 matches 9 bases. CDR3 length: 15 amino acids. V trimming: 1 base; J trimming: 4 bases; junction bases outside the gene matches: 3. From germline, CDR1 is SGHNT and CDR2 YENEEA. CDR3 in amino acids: CASSLVRGGADTQYF. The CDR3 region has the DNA TGTGCCAGCAGCTTAGTGCGGGGGGGCGCAGATACGCAGTATTTT.

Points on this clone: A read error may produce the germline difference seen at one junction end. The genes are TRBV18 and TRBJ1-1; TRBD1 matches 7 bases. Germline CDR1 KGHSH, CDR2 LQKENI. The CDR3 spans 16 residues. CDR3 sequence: CASSPKSVWDRDLLIF. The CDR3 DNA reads TGTGCCAGCTCACCCAAATCCGTCTGGGACAGAGACTTATTGATCTTT.

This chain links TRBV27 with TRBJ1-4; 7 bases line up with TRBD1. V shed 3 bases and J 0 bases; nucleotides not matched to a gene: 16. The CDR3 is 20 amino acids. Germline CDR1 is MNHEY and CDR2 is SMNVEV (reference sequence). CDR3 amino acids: CASSFPPDPGQLATNEKLFF. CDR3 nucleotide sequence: TGTGCCAGCAGTTTCCCTCCGGACCCGGGACAGCTTGCAACTAATGAAAAACTGTTTTTT.

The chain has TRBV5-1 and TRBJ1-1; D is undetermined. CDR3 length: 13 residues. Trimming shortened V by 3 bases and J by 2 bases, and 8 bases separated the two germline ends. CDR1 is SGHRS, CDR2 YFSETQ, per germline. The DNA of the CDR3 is TGCGCCAGCAGCTACTCAAAAAACACTGAAGCTTTCTTT. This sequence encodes CASSYSKNTEAFF. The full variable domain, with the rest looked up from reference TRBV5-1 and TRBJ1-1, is KAGVTQTPRYLIKTRGQQVTLSCSPISGHRSVSWYQQTPGQGLQFLFEYFSETQRNKGNFPGRFSGRQFSNSRSEMNVSTLELGDSALYLCASSYSKNTEAFFGQGTRLTVV.

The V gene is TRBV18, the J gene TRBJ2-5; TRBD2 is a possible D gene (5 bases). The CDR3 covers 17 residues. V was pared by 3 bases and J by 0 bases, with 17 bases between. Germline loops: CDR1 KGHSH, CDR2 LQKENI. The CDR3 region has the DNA TGTGCCAGCTCACCCAAAATGCACTCGGGGTACCAAGAGACCCAGTACTTC. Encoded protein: CASSPKMHSGYQETQYF.

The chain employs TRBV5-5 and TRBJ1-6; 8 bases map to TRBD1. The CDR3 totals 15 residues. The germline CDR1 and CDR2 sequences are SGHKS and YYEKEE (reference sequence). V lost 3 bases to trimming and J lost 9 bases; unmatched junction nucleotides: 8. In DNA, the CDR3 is TGTGCCAGCAGCTGGGGGGGACAGGTCATTTCACCCCTCCACTTT. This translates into CASSWGGQVISPLHF.

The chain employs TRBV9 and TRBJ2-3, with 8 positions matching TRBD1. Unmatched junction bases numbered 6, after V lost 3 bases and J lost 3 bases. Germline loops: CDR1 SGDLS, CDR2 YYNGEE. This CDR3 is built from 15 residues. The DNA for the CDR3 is TGTGCCAGCAGCGCGTCACAGGGGGTAACAGATACGCAGTATTTT. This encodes CASSASQGVTDTQYF.

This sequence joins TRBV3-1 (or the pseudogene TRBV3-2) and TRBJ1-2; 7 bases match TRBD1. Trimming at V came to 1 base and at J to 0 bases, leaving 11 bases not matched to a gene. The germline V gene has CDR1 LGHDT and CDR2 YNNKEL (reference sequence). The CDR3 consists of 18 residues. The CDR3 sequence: CASSQGVSRGYTNYGYTF. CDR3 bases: TGTGCCAGCAGCCAAGGGGTATCCAGGGGGTATACTAACTATGGCTACACCTTC.

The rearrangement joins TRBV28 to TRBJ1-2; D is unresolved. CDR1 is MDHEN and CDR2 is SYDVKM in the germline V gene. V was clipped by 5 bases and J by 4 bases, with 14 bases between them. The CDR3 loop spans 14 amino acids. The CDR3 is CASSMGGLAYGYTF. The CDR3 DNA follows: TGTGCCAGCAGTATGGGTGGACTTGCCTATGGCTACACCTTC.

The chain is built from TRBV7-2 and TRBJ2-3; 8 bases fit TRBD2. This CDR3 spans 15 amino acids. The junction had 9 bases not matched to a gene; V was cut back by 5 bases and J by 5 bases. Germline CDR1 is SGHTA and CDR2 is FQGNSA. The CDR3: CASSIVAGTLDTQYF. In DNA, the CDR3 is TGTGCCAGCAGCATAGTAGCGGGGACCCTAGATACGCAGTATTTT.

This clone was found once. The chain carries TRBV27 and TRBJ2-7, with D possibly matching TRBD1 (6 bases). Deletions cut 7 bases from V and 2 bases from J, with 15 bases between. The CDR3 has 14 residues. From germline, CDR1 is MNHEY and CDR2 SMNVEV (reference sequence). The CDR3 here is CASIPSRGAYEQYF. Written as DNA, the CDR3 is TGTGCCAGCATACCCAGCAGGGGAGCCTACGAGCAGTACTTC.

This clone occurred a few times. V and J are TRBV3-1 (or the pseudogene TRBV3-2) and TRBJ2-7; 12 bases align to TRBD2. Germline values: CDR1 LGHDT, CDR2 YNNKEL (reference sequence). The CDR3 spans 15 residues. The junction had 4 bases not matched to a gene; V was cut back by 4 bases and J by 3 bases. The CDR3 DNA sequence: TGTGCCAGCAGCCCCGGACTAGCGGGGAACTACGAGCAGTACTTC. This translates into CASSPGLAGNYEQYF.

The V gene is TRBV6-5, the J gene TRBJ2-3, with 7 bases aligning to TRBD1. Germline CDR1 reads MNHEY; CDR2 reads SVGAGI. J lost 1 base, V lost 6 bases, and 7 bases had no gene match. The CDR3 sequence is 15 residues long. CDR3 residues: CASRATGAGTDTQYF. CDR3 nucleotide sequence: TGTGCCAGCAGGGCAACAGGGGCGGGCACAGATACGCAGTATTTT.

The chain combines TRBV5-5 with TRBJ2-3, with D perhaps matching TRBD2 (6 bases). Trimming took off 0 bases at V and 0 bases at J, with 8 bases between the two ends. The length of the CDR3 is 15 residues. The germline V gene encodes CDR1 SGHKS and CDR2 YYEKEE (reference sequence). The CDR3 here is CASSLAGVSTDTQYF. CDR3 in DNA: TGTGCCAGCAGCTTGGCGGGGGTAAGCACAGATACGCAGTATTTT.

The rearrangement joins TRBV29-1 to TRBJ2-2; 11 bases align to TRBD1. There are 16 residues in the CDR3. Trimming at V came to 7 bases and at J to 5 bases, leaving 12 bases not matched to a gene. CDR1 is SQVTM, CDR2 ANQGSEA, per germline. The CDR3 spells CSAVGQGGLLTGELFF. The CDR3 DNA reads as TGCAGCGCCGTGGGACAGGGGGGGCTCCTGACCGGGGAGCTGTTTTTT.

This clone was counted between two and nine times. The CDR3 spells CASSSFGRVNSPLHF. CDR3 nucleotide sequence: TGTGCCAGCAGCTCCTTCGGCAGGGTGAATTCACCCCTCCACTTT. The J gene is TRBJ1-6, the V gene TRBV7-9; weak D call: TRBD1 (5 bases). The germline V and J ends were trimmed by 4 bases and 7 bases, with 14 bases remaining between them. This CDR3 is 15 amino acids long. CDR1 and CDR2 from the germline V gene are SEHNR and FQNEAQ (reference sequence).

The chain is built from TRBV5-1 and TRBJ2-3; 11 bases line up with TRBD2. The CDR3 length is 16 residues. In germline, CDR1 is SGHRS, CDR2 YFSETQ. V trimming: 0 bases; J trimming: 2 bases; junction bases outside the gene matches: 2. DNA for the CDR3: TGCGCCAGCAGCTTGGCGACTAGCGGGGTCACAGATACGCAGTATTTT. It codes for CASSLATSGVTDTQYF.

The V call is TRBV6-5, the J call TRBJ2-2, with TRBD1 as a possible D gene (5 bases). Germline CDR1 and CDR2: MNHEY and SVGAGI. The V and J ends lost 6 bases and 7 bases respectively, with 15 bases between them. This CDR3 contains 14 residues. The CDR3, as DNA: TGTGCCAGCAGCCCAGGGCTGATTTACGGGGAGCTGTTTTTT. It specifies CASSPGLIYGELFF.

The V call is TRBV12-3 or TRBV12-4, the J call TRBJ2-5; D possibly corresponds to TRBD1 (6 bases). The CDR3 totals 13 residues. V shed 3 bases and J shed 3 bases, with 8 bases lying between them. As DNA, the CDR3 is TGTGCCAGCAGTTTCCGGACAGAAGAGACCCAGTACTTC. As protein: CASSFRTEETQYF.

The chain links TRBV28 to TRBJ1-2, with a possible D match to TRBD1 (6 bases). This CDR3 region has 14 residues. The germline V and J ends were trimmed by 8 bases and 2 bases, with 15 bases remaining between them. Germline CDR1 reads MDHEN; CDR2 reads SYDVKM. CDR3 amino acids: CASRRGGNNYGYTF. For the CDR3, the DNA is TGTGCCAGCCGCCGCGGGGGCAACAACTATGGCTACACCTTC.